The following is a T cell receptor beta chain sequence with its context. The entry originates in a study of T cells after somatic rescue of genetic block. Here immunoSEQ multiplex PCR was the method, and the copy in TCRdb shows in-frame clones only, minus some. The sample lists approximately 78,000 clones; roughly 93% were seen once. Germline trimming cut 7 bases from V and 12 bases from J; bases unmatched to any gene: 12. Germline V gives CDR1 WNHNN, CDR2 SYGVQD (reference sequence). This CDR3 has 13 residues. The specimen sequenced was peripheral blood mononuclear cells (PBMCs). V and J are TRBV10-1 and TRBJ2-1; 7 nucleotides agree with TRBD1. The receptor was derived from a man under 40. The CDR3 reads CASTPSTGLGQFF. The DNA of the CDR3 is TGCGCCAGCACCCCCTCGACAGGGTTAGGGCAGTTCTTC.